This T cell receptor (beta chain) emerged from a study of T cell changes during pregnancy in multiple sclerosis. This clone was seen once. Germline CDR1 SGHVS, CDR2 FNYEAQ. Trimming pared 5 bases from V and 1 base from J, leaving 15 bases between. The CDR3 extends over 16 amino acids. The protocol was immunoSEQ multiplex PCR, while the TCRdb copy is restricted to in-frame clones and leaves out a portion. This table holds about 98,000 clones, just over 90% found once. The receptor's source is a female donor in good health, enrolled as a control in a pregnancy study. V and J are TRBV7-6 and TRBJ2-4; TRBD2 is a possible D gene (5 bases). The sample was peripheral blood, taken after pregnancy. This CDR3 reads CASSKTTREAKNIQYF. CDR3 in DNA: TGTGCCAGCAGCAAGACCACGAGGGAGGCCAAAAACATTCAGTACTTC.